This T cell receptor beta chain was observed in a study of T cell responses to AZD1222 COVID-19 vaccine. The V and J ends lost 2 bases and 3 bases respectively, with 4 bases between them. Germline CDR1 is MRHNA and CDR2 is SNTAGT. This CDR3 contains 13 residues. TCRdb's table, derived via immunoSEQ multiplex PCR, lists solely in-frame clones and lacks some. The sample includes about 85,000 clones, less than 90% of them seen just once. The J gene is TRBJ2-2, the V gene TRBV6-4; D gene uncertain. Here the sequenced sample was peripheral blood, taken on day 0 of AZD1222 vaccination. The sequence was collected from an adult in good health. The CDR3 sequence: CASSDRDTGELFF. The CDR3 DNA reads TGTGCCAGCAGTGACAGGGACACCGGGGAGCTGTTTTTT.